Shown below are 30 T cell receptor beta chains from a single sample sequenced in a study of blood T cell repertoires in COVID-19. Sequencing was performed with immunoSEQ multiplex PCR; in TCRdb, only in-frame clones are kept and a portion is missing. The sample lists around 200,000 clones; roughly 88% were seen once. The sequencing input was PBMCs or T cells enriched from blood (not recorded which). The origin of the receptors is a man aged 35 to 55 with acute COVID-19.

This clone was recorded only once. The chain combines TRBV7-2 with TRBJ2-7; a possible D gene is TRBD2 (6 bases). The CDR3 is 14 amino acids. Trimming cost V 2 bases and J 2 bases, with 10 bases left between them. Germline lookup yields CDR1 SGHTA and CDR2 FQGNSA. Here the CDR3 reads CASSLTGGAYEQYF. CDR3 DNA sequence: TGTGCCAGCAGCTTAACCGGCGGGGCCTACGAGCAGTACTTC.

The chain carries TRBV28 and TRBJ2-2; D uncertain. V lost 2 bases, J lost 4 bases, and 8 bases lay in between. CDR1 is MDHEN and CDR2 is SYDVKM in the germline V gene. The CDR3 is made up of 14 amino acids. In nucleotides, the CDR3 is TGTGCCAGCAGTTTAGAGCTATCCACCGGGGAGCTGTTTTTT. Protein: CASSLELSTGELFF. Full variable domain (remainder filled in from reference TRBV28 and TRBJ2-2): DVKVTQSSRYLVKRTGEKVFLECVQDMDHENMFWYRQDPGLGLRLIYFSYDVKMKEKGDIPEGYSVSREKKERFSLILESASTNQTSMYLCASSLELSTGELFFGEGSRLTVL.

V and J are TRBV7-2 and TRBJ2-3; 10 bases are a match to TRBD1. V dropped 4 bases and J dropped 6; count of bases not matched to a gene: 4. This CDR3 comprises 14 residues. Per the germline V gene, CDR1 is SGHTA and CDR2 is FQGNSA. The CDR3, as DNA: TGTGCCAGCAGCTCGGGACAGGGGATCGATACGCAGTATTTT. Protein sequence: CASSSGQGIDTQYF.

This clone was observed once. The rearrangement uses TRBV7-7 and TRBJ2-5, with TRBD1 matching 10 bases. With V trimmed by 5 bases and J by 3 bases, 6 bases remained unmatched. This CDR3 is built from 15 residues. The germline V gene has CDR1 SSHAT and CDR2 FNYEAQ (reference sequence). The CDR3 loop reads CASSVTGTGEETQYF. CDR3 nucleotides: TGTGCCAGCAGCGTCACCGGGACAGGGGAAGAGACCCAGTACTTC.

This clone has just one count. The rearrangement joins TRBV14 to TRBJ2-7; 9 bases match TRBD2. Germline V gives CDR1 SGHDN, CDR2 FVKESK. This CDR3 is built from 15 residues. The junction had 8 bases not matched to a gene; V was cut back by 4 bases and J by 4 bases. The CDR3 bases are TGTGCCAGCAGCCTCCGTCTAGCGGGAAAGTACGAGCAGTACTTC. As protein: CASSLRLAGKYEQYF.

V usage is TRBV6-5 and J usage is TRBJ1-6; D unresolved. Germline CDR1 is MNHEY and CDR2 is SVGAGI. This CDR3 comprises 12 residues. Trimming pared 5 bases from V and 8 bases from J, leaving 7 bases between. CDR3 region: CASSPLDSPLHF. The CDR3 DNA reads TGTGCCAGCAGTCCACTCGATTCACCCCTCCACTTT.

This chain connects TRBV4-1 to TRBJ1-2; maybe TRBD1 (5 bases). CDR1 is MGHRA, CDR2 YSYEKL, per germline. V dropped 3 bases and J dropped 6 bases, with 8 bases sitting between them. The CDR3 extends over 12 amino acids. The CDR3 DNA reads as TGCGCCAGCAGCCAGCCGGGGGATGGCTACACCTTC. Amino acids: CASSQPGDGYTF.

The chain combines TRBV28 with TRBJ2-7, with D perhaps matching TRBD1 (6 bases). The CDR3 contains 14 residues. The V gene lost 4 bases and the J gene lost 1 base, with 11 bases spanning the gap. Germline assignment: CDR1 MDHEN and CDR2 SYDVKM. CDR3 amino acids: CASSYPDRSYEQYF. The CDR3 region has the DNA TGTGCCAGCAGTTACCCCGACAGGTCCTACGAGCAGTACTTC.

This chain joins TRBV2 and TRBJ1-1, with 7 bases aligning to TRBD1. Germline trimming cut 4 bases from V and 4 bases from J; bases unmatched to any gene: 6. The CDR3 extends over 14 amino acids. In germline, CDR1 is SNHLY, CDR2 FYNNEI. The CDR3 region is CASSVTGESTEAFF. Written as DNA, the CDR3 is TGTGCCAGCAGTGTTACAGGGGAGAGCACTGAAGCTTTCTTT.

V gene TRBV7-9 combines with J gene TRBJ2-3; TRBD2 aligns across 8 bases. This CDR3 contains 17 residues. V lost 6 bases, J lost 4 bases, and 15 bases stayed unmatched. CDR1 is SEHNR, CDR2 FQNEAQ, per germline (reference sequence). This chain's CDR3 is CASRAPPLAGRPDTQYF. CDR3 nucleotide sequence: TGTGCCAGCAGAGCTCCTCCGCTAGCGGGCAGGCCAGATACGCAGTATTTT. The full variable domain, with the rest looked up from reference TRBV7-9 and TRBJ2-3, is DTGVSQNPRHKITKRGQNVTFRCDPISEHNRLYWYRQTLGQGPEFLTYFQNEAQLEKSRLLSDRFSAERPKGSFSTLEIQRTEQGDSAMYLCASRAPPLAGRPDTQYFGPGTRLTVL.

This clone came up once. This chain uses TRBV4-1 with TRBJ2-2; 12 bases are shared with TRBD2. CDR1 MGHRA and CDR2 YSYEKL come from the germline V gene. The CDR3 spans 14 residues. Trimming removed 5 bases from V and 7 bases from J; junction bases left unmatched: 2. CDR3 in DNA: TGCGCCAGCAGCAAACTAGCGGGGGGCGGGGAGCTGTTTTTT. Translating it yields CASSKLAGGGELFF.

The V and J genes are TRBV7-6 and TRBJ2-2, with D maybe TRBD1 (6 bases). The V end was cut by 4 bases, the J end by 1 base, with 16 bases between. CDR1 SGHVS and CDR2 FNYEAQ come from the germline V gene. This CDR3 has 17 amino acids. The CDR3 nucleotides read TGTGCCAGCAGCTCCTCGACCAGGGGCTTGAACACCGGGGAGCTGTTTTTT. It yields the protein CASSSSTRGLNTGELFF.

The chain links TRBV30 to TRBJ1-5; tentative D call: TRBD1 (6 bases). Trimming cost V 0 bases and J 7 bases, with 10 bases left between them. The CDR3 has 13 amino acids. CDR1 is GTSNPN and CDR2 is SVGIG in the germline V gene (reference sequence). As DNA, the CDR3 is TGTGCCTGGAGTGTAGCAGGGGACCAGCCCCAGCATTTT. Protein: CAWSVAGDQPQHF.

This chain connects TRBV5-4 to TRBJ2-5; 11 nucleotides agree with TRBD2. The germline V gene has CDR1 SGHNT and CDR2 YYREEE (reference sequence). Germline trimming cut 7 bases from V and 1 base from J; bases unmatched to any gene: 12. The CDR3 is made up of 17 amino acids. The CDR3 reads CASLGRGLADLQETQYF. The CDR3, as DNA: TGTGCCAGCCTCGGGAGGGGACTAGCGGACCTCCAAGAGACCCAGTACTTC.

This chain joins TRBV4-3 and TRBJ2-3; 8 bases fit TRBD2. The V segment lost 3 bases and the J segment 5 bases; nucleotides outside the gene matches: 7. CDR3 length: 15 amino acids. Looked up from germline, CDR1 is LGHNA and CDR2 is YSLEER. The CDR3 region is CASSHLTGREDTQYF. CDR3 in DNA: TGCGCCAGCAGCCATCTCACCGGGAGGGAAGATACGCAGTATTTT.

This chain joins TRBV10-3 and TRBJ1-2; D not certain. Germline loops: CDR1 ENHRY, CDR2 SYGVKD. V was pared by 5 bases and J by 4 bases, with 14 bases between. The length of the CDR3 is 14 residues. The CDR3 sequence is CAISKDPGGYGYTF. CDR3 DNA: TGTGCCATCAGTAAAGACCCGGGAGGCTATGGCTACACCTTC.

V usage is TRBV7-3 and J usage is TRBJ1-4; weak D call: TRBD1 (5 bases). V lost 0 bases and J lost 14, with 13 bases in between. CDR3 size: 13 residues. CDR1 is SGHTA, CDR2 FQGTGA, per germline. CDR3 sequence: CASSLTRQSGLFF. Written as DNA, the CDR3 is TGTGCCAGCAGCTTAACCAGACAGTCAGGGCTGTTTTTT.

This clone was picked up one time. The J gene is TRBJ2-7, the V gene TRBV4-1; 7 bases match TRBD2. The germline gives CDR1 MGHRA, CDR2 YSYEKL. The junction had 3 bases not matched to a gene; V was cut back by 1 base and J by 0 bases. The CDR3 is 15 amino acids. The CDR3 is CASSQGERGSYEQYF. CDR3 nucleotide sequence: TGCGCCAGCAGCCAAGGGGAGCGGGGCTCCTACGAGCAGTACTTC.

This clone is a singleton in its sample. This CDR3 is CASSGTGGGEKLFF. The CDR3 DNA follows: TGTGCCAGCAGCGGGACAGGGGGCGGAGAAAAACTGTTTTTT. The J gene is TRBJ1-4, the V gene TRBV5-5, with 12 bases aligning to TRBD1. The CDR3 runs 14 residues. Germline V CDR1 and CDR2: SGHKS, YYEKEE (reference sequence). Unmatched junction bases numbered 3, after V lost 4 bases and J lost 8 bases.

The rearrangement uses TRBV20-1 and TRBJ1-2; D is perhaps TRBD1 (6 bases). Germline values: CDR1 DFQATT, CDR2 SNEGSKA (reference sequence). This CDR3 is built from 15 residues. Trimming removed 3 bases from V and 6 bases from J, with 20 bases in between. CDR3 nucleotide sequence: TGCAGTGCTAGTCCCTTAGGGGGGGCTAGAGATGGCTACACCTTC. It translates to CSASPLGGARDGYTF.

This clone showed up just a few times. The V and J genes are TRBV6-5 and TRBJ1-5; 7 bases map to TRBD1. This CDR3 region has 14 residues. Germline V gene data show CDR1 as MNHEY and CDR2 as SVGAGI. V shed 10 bases and J 7 bases; nucleotides not matched to a gene: 13. CDR3 in amino acids: CAIQRQGGRQPQHF. CDR3 DNA: TGTGCCATACAACGACAGGGAGGCCGACAGCCCCAGCATTTT.

This chain's CDR3 is CASSADSGSTEAFF. CDR3 sequence (DNA): TGTGCCAGCAGCGCCGACAGCGGGAGCACTGAAGCTTTCTTT. This rearrangement joins TRBV9 to TRBJ1-1; D may be TRBD1 (5 bases). The CDR3 is 14 residues long. In germline, CDR1 is SGDLS, CDR2 YYNGEE. V was cut by 3 bases and J by 4 bases, with 13 bases left in between.

This chain links TRBV28 with TRBJ1-1; TRBD1 matches at 10 bases. Germline-derived CDR1 and CDR2 are MDHEN and SYDVKM. V lost 5 bases to trimming and J lost 7 bases; unmatched junction nucleotides: 4. CDR3 size: 13 residues. CDR3 residues: CASSVDRGLEAFF. The CDR3 DNA sequence: TGTGCCAGCAGTGTAGACAGGGGGCTTGAAGCTTTCTTT.

The chain joins TRBV11-2 to TRBJ2-2; TRBD2 is a possible D gene (6 bases). CDR3 length: 15 residues. Germline CDR1 is SGHAT and CDR2 is FQNNGV. V was shortened by 3 bases and J by 6 bases, with 14 bases between the two germline ends. CDR3 DNA sequence: TGTGCCAGCAGCTTTCGGGACTCCGAGGCCGGGGAGCTGTTTTTT. This sequence encodes CASSFRDSEAGELFF.

The rearrangement joins TRBV10-3 to TRBJ2-3; 7 nucleotides line up with TRBD1. The junction had 4 bases not matched to a gene; V was cut back by 0 bases and J by 1 base. CDR1 ENHRY and CDR2 SYGVKD come from the germline V gene. The CDR3 extends over 16 amino acids. CDR3 amino acids: CAISESRDSRTDTQYF. CDR3 bases: TGTGCCATCAGTGAGTCCCGGGACAGTCGCACAGATACGCAGTATTTT.

The rearrangement joins TRBV28 to TRBJ2-3, with D possibly matching TRBD1 (5 bases). V was pared by 3 bases and J by 1 base, with 14 bases between. The CDR3 contains 16 residues. Germline V gene lookup returns CDR1 MDHEN and CDR2 SYDVKM. CDR3 sequence reads: CASSFLYSTGTDTQYF. CDR3 bases: TGTGCCAGCAGTTTTCTTTATTCGACAGGCACAGATACGCAGTATTTT.

V usage is TRBV24-1 and J usage is TRBJ2-1; perhaps TRBD1 as D (7 bases). In germline, CDR1 is KGHDR, CDR2 SFDVKD. The CDR3 runs 16 residues. The V and J ends lost 4 bases and 2 bases respectively, with 14 bases between them. The CDR3 region has the DNA TGTGCCACCAGTGACTTCGGGGGACAGACCTACAATGAGCAGTTCTTC. It translates to CATSDFGGQTYNEQFF.

The gene calls are TRBV29-1 and TRBJ2-7; 11 bases are shared with TRBD2. The CDR3 loop spans 15 amino acids. Germline assignment: CDR1 SQVTM and CDR2 ANQGSEA. J was trimmed by 1 base and V by 6 bases; bases with no gene match: 8. DNA for the CDR3: TGCAGCGTGGAACTAGCGGGAGTTATATCCTACGAGCAGTACTTC. Protein product: CSVELAGVISYEQYF.

The rearrangement uses TRBV6-5 and TRBJ2-7; tentatively, D is TRBD2 (6 bases). The length of the CDR3 is 13 residues. Trimming removed 9 bases at V and 0 bases at J, with 12 bases between. Germline CDR1 is MNHEY and CDR2 is SVGAGI. CDR3 sequence: CASGTSSSYEQYF. CDR3 nucleotides: TGTGCCAGTGGAACTAGCTCCTCCTACGAGCAGTACTTC.

This clone was observed a handful of times. J is TRBJ1-5 and V is TRBV7-9; D remains ambiguous. This CDR3 spans 13 amino acids. Per germline, CDR1 SEHNR and CDR2 FQNEAQ (reference sequence). The V end lost 2 bases, the J end lost 5 bases, and 7 bases lay between the germline ends. The CDR3 DNA reads TGTGCCAGCAGCTTATCTCGGTATCAGCCCCAGCATTTT. Its protein is CASSLSRYQPQHF. Full variable domain (remainder filled in from reference TRBV7-9 and TRBJ1-5): DTGVSQNPRHKITKRGQNVTFRCDPISEHNRLYWYRQTLGQGPEFLTYFQNEAQLEKSRLLSDRFSAERPKGSFSTLEIQRTEQGDSAMYLCASSLSRYQPQHFGDGTRLSIL.